Listed below are T cell receptor beta chains from one sample, sequenced in a study of cytomegalovirus exposure and HLA in healthy donors. Clones were read by immunoSEQ multiplex PCR, and TCRdb kept only the in-frame ones, dropping some. The sample lists approximately 90,000 clones; about 73% were seen once. Sequencing input: PBMCs. The origin of the receptors is a woman in her forties or fifties in good health and CMV-seropositive. Each CDR3 is given with its conserved first and last residue. The D gene is left open where the match is weak. Size is omitted from some rows. Given values are once, few, many or a class for expanded clones.

V gene: TRBV19
clone size: NA
J gene: TRBJ1-1
D gene: TRBD1
CDR3 protein: CASSLTGRETEAFF
CDR3 DNA: TGTGCCAGTAGTTTGACAGGGAGAGAAACTGAAGCTTTCTTT

V gene: TRBV5-6
clone size: NA
J gene: TRBJ2-1
D gene: TRBD2
CDR3 protein: CASSFRGLAGESEQFF
CDR3 DNA: TGTGCCAGCAGCTTTCGAGGACTAGCGGGAGAGAGTGAGCAGTTCTTC

V gene: TRBV13
clone size: NA
J gene: TRBJ2-3
D gene: NA
CDR3 protein: CASSLTLTDTQYF
CDR3 DNA: TGTGCCAGCAGCTTAACTCTTACAGATACGCAGTATTTT

V gene: TRBV28
clone size: NA
J gene: TRBJ1-5
D gene: TRBD1
CDR3 protein: CATQGGQPQHF
CDR3 DNA: TGTGCCACCCAGGGGGGTCAGCCCCAGCATTTT

V gene: TRBV7-9
clone size: NA
J gene: TRBJ2-5
D gene: TRBD2
CDR3 protein: CSSSAPGLGQETQYF
CDR3 DNA: TGTTCCAGCAGCGCCCCGGGACTAGGACAAGAGACCCAGTACTTC

V gene: TRBV27
clone size: NA
J gene: TRBJ2-7
D gene: TRBD1
CDR3 protein: CASSSDRAGESYEQYF
CDR3 DNA: TGTGCCAGCAGTTCGGACAGGGCCGGGGAATCCTACGAGCAGTACTTC

V gene: TRBV7-2
clone size: NA
J gene: TRBJ1-1
D gene: NA
CDR3 protein: CASSLVGGRTNTEAFF
CDR3 DNA: TGTGCCAGCAGCTTAGTAGGAGGACGGACGAACACTGAAGCTTTCTTT

V gene: TRBV7-6
clone size: NA
J gene: TRBJ2-7
D gene: NA
CDR3 protein: CASSVNRGRMDNEQYF
CDR3 DNA: TGTGCCAGCAGCGTCAATCGGGGGAGGATGGACAACGAGCAGTACTTC

V gene: TRBV6-1
clone size: NA
J gene: TRBJ2-1
D gene: TRBD2
CDR3 protein: CASSALAAGGPKNEQFF
CDR3 DNA: TGTGCCAGCAGTGCCCTAGCTGCGGGAGGGCCTAAAAATGAGCAGTTCTTC

V gene: TRBV7-2
clone size: NA
J gene: TRBJ2-7
D gene: NA
CDR3 protein: CASSLDAGQPYEQYF
CDR3 DNA: TGTGCCAGCAGCTTAGACGCAGGACAGCCCTACGAGCAGTACTTC

V gene: TRBV28
clone size: NA
J gene: TRBJ2-7
D gene: NA
CDR3 protein: CASQGYVLYEQYF
CDR3 DNA: TGTGCCAGCCAGGGCTACGTATTATACGAGCAGTACTTC

V gene: TRBV5-6
clone size: NA
J gene: TRBJ1-6
D gene: TRBD1
CDR3 protein: CASIQQGVFDSPLHF
CDR3 DNA: TGTGCCAGCATCCAACAGGGGGTTTTCGATTCACCCCTCCACTTT

V gene: TRBV19
clone size: once
J gene: TRBJ1-1
D gene: NA
CDR3 protein: CASSMRGGRNTEAFF
CDR3 DNA: TGTGCCAGTAGTATGAGGGGAGGACGGAACACTGAAGCTTTCTTT

V gene: TRBV2
clone size: NA
J gene: TRBJ1-1
D gene: NA
CDR3 protein: CASSEGTPEMNTEAFF
CDR3 DNA: TGTGCCAGCAGCGAGGGGACACCGGAGATGAACACTGAAGCTTTCTTT

V gene: TRBV4-2
clone size: NA
J gene: TRBJ2-1
D gene: TRBD2
CDR3 protein: CASSQDSGRGNEQFF
CDR3 DNA: TGTGCCAGCAGCCAAGATAGCGGGAGGGGGAATGAGCAGTTCTTC

V gene: TRBV2
clone size: NA
J gene: TRBJ2-5
D gene: NA
CDR3 protein: CASSYGALGETQYF
CDR3 DNA: TGTGCCAGCAGTTATGGGGCACTTGGAGAGACCCAGTACTTC

V gene: TRBV4-2
clone size: NA
J gene: TRBJ2-7
D gene: TRBD1
CDR3 protein: CASSPRTGTYEQYF
CDR3 DNA: TGTGCCAGCAGCCCAAGGACAGGTACCTACGAGCAGTACTTC

V gene: TRBV7-3
clone size: few
J gene: TRBJ2-1
D gene: TRBD2
CDR3 protein: CASSPTSGTYNEQFF
CDR3 DNA: TGTGCCAGCAGTCCCACTAGCGGGACATACAATGAGCAGTTCTTC

V gene: TRBV5-1
clone size: few
J gene: TRBJ1-3
D gene: NA
CDR3 protein: CASSFSGQGNTIYF
CDR3 DNA: TGCGCCAGCAGCTTTTCCGGACAGGGAAACACCATATATTTT

V gene: TRBV7-6
clone size: NA
J gene: TRBJ2-7
D gene: TRBD2
CDR3 protein: CASSLAVASGSSIEQYF
CDR3 DNA: TGTGCCAGCAGCTTAGCGGTGGCTAGCGGGAGCAGTATCGAGCAGTACTTC

V gene: TRBV15
clone size: NA
J gene: TRBJ2-2
D gene: TRBD1
CDR3 protein: CATSRDRLTGGSIGELFF
CDR3 DNA: TGTGCCACCAGCAGAGATCGTCTAACAGGGGGCTCGATCGGGGAGCTGTTTTTT

V gene: TRBV27
clone size: NA
J gene: TRBJ1-4
D gene: NA
CDR3 protein: CASSFAGRKLFF
CDR3 DNA: TGTGCCAGCAGTTTCGCGGGGCGAAAACTGTTTTTT

V gene: TRBV2
clone size: NA
J gene: TRBJ1-2
D gene: NA
CDR3 protein: CASSFLRDKNGYTF
CDR3 DNA: TGTGCCAGCAGCTTTCTCCGGGACAAAAACGGCTACACCTTC

V gene: TRBV18
clone size: NA
J gene: TRBJ1-6
D gene: NA
CDR3 protein: CASSTMQGRNSPLHF
CDR3 DNA: TGTGCCAGCTCTACCATGCAGGGTCGGAATTCACCCCTCCACTTT

V gene: TRBV5-1
clone size: NA
J gene: TRBJ2-5
D gene: NA
CDR3 protein: CASGPGQETQYF
CDR3 DNA: TGCGCCAGCGGCCCCGGGCAAGAGACCCAGTACTTC

V gene: TRBV30
clone size: NA
J gene: TRBJ2-7
D gene: NA
CDR3 protein: CAWSVGRYEQYF
CDR3 DNA: TGTGCCTGGAGTGTCGGCAGGTACGAGCAGTACTTC

V gene: TRBV11-1
clone size: NA
J gene: TRBJ2-1
D gene: NA
CDR3 protein: CASSPLKITPGFF
CDR3 DNA: TGTGCCAGCAGTCCCCTAAAAATCACGCCTGGGTTCTTC

V gene: TRBV5-4
clone size: once
J gene: TRBJ2-6
D gene: NA
CDR3 protein: CASSLAGGSGANVPTF
CDR3 DNA: TGTGCCAGCAGCTTGGCCGGGGGATCTGGGGCCAACGTCCCGACTTTC

V gene: TRBV5-4
clone size: once
J gene: TRBJ1-4
D gene: NA
CDR3 protein: CASSYRGGEKLFF
CDR3 DNA: TGTGCCAGCAGCTACCGGGGAGGTGAAAAACTGTTTTTT

V gene: TRBV29-1
clone size: NA
J gene: TRBJ2-7
D gene: NA
CDR3 protein: CSVLGHMSSYEQYF
CDR3 DNA: TGCAGCGTACTTGGACACATGAGCTCCTACGAGCAGTACTTC

V gene: TRBV6-1
clone size: NA
J gene: TRBJ2-2
D gene: TRBD1
CDR3 protein: CASKGDSPTGELFF
CDR3 DNA: TGTGCCAGCAAAGGGGACAGCCCCACCGGGGAGCTGTTTTTT

V gene: TRBV7-8
clone size: few
J gene: TRBJ2-3
D gene: TRBD2
CDR3 protein: CASFSRLAGVTDTQYF
CDR3 DNA: TGTGCCAGCTTCTCCCGACTAGCGGGGGTCACAGATACGCAGTATTTT

V gene: TRBV27
clone size: NA
J gene: TRBJ1-2
D gene: NA
CDR3 protein: CASMPQGNYGYTF
CDR3 DNA: TGTGCCAGCATGCCCCAGGGGAACTATGGCTACACCTTC

V gene: TRBV6-1
clone size: NA
J gene: TRBJ1-1
D gene: NA
CDR3 protein: CASTYSRNLGTEAFF
CDR3 DNA: TGTGCCAGCACCTACTCCCGCAATCTCGGGACTGAAGCTTTCTTT

V gene: TRBV6-5
clone size: NA
J gene: TRBJ2-7
D gene: NA
CDR3 protein: CATSTTDSYEQYF
CDR3 DNA: TGTGCCACCTCGACGACAGACTCCTACGAGCAGTACTTC

V gene: TRBV5-4
clone size: NA
J gene: TRBJ2-7
D gene: NA
CDR3 protein: CASSFGEREQYF
CDR3 DNA: TGTGCCAGCAGCTTCGGGGAGCGCGAGCAGTACTTC

V gene: TRBV6-5
clone size: NA
J gene: TRBJ2-5
D gene: NA
CDR3 protein: CASSYSQGGQETQYF
CDR3 DNA: TGTGCCAGCAGTTACTCGCAGGGAGGCCAAGAGACCCAGTACTTC

V gene: TRBV7-2
clone size: NA
J gene: TRBJ1-6
D gene: TRBD1
CDR3 protein: CASSLDRGPESPLHF
CDR3 DNA: TGTGCCAGCAGCTTAGACAGGGGGCCTGAATCACCCCTCCACTTT

V gene: TRBV10-2
clone size: NA
J gene: TRBJ1-1
D gene: TRBD1
CDR3 protein: CASRADRGLLGGLEAFF
CDR3 DNA: TGCGCCAGCAGGGCCGACAGGGGGCTCTTGGGAGGACTTGAAGCTTTCTTT

V gene: TRBV25-1
clone size: few
J gene: TRBJ2-7
D gene: NA
CDR3 protein: CASSRVRGFTYEQYF
CDR3 DNA: TGTGCCAGCTCCAGAGTCAGGGGTTTCACCTACGAGCAGTACTTC